The clone carrying this TCR beta chain was recorded only once. As yet, its antigen is unknown. This specimen belongs to a study of cytomegalovirus exposure and HLA in healthy donors. The study's findings and limits: Using a false discovery rate of 0.05, a later analysis showed that 16,000 or so TCR beta sequences were associated with HLA alleles.

PCR employed 60 Vbeta and 13 Jbeta primers. Original processing notes: Later, an analysis found about 80 million unique TCR beta chains, and some 10 million of these were shared. The repertoire was sequenced with immunoSEQ multiplex PCR; TCRdb's copy has only in-frame clones and lacks some. D and trimming were read from the DNA, whereas the V and J calls and clone size are those reported in that table. Of roughly 34,000 clones listed, approximately 74% were seen once; the top ten hold more than 6.5%. This clonotype originated in a young man in good health and CMV-seronegative. Sequenced material: PBMCs.

The CDR3, as DNA: TGTGCCAGCAGCTTGGCCACAGGGTCAGATACGCAGTATTTT. This codes for CASSLATGSDTQYF. The chain uses TRBV5-4 and TRBJ2-3, with D perhaps matching TRBD1 (6 bases). There are 14 residues in the CDR3. Between the trimmed V and J ends, which lost 0 bases and 4 bases, there was a span of 9 bases. Germline lookup yields CDR1 SGHNT and CDR2 YYREEE (reference sequence).